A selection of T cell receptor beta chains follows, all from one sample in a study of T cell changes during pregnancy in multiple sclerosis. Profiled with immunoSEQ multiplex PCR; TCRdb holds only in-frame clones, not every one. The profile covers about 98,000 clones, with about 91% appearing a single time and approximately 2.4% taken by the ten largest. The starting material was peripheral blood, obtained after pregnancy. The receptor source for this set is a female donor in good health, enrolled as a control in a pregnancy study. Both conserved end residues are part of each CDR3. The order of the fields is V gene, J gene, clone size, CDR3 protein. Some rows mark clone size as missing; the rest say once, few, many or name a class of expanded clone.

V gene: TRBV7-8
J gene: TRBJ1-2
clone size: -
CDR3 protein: CASSLTGGGYGYTF

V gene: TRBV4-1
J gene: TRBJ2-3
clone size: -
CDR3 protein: CASSQDRDTDTQYF

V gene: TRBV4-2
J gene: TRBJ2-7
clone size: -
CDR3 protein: CASSPGAGGYEQYF

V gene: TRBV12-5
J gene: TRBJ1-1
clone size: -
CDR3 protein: CASGLETGTGSLSGNTEAFF

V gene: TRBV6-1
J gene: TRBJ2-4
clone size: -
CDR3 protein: CASTRGQENIQYF

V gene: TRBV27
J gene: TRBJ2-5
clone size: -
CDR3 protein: CASSIKGRRQETQYF

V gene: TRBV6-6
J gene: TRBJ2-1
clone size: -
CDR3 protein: CASGLRVREQFF

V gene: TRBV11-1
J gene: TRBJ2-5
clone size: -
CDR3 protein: CASSFSGGQETQYF

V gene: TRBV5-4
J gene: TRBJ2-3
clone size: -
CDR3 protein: CASSLPGGYTQYF

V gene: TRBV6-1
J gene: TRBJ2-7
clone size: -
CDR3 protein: CASRGTGAYEQYF

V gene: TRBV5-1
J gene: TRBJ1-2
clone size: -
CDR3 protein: CASSSGQGVLYGYTF

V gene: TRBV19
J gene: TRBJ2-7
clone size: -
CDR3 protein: CASSIVGRREGIYEQYF

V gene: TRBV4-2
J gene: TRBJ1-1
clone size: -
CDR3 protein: CASSLGTGRTEAFF

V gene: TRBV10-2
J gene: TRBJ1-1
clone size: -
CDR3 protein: CASSSHLQQPNTEAFF

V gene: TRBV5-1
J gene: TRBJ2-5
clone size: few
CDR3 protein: CASSWWTSGRRETQYF

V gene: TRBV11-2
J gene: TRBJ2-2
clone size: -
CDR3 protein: CASRGAGELFF

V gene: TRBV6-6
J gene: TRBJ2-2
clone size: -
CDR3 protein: CASKDGGTGELFF

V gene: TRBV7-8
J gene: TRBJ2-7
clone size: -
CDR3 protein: CATTPVEGRVYEQYF

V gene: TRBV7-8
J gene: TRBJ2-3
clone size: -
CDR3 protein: CASSFGGTSTDTQYF

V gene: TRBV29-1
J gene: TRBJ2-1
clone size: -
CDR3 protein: CSVRGSGNNEQFF

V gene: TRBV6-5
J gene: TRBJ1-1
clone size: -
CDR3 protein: CASSAGSRAFF

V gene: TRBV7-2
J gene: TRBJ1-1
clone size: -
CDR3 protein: CASILPEGGPEAFF

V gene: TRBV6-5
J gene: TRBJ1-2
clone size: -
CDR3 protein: CASSPGQDYGYTF

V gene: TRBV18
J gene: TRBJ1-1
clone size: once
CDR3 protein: CASSPMELGTEAFF

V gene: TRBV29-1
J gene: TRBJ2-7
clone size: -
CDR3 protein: CSVDLRDRGVNEQYF

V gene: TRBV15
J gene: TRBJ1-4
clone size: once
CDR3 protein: CATSRDLGAATNEKLFF

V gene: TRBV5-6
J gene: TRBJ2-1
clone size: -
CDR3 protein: CASSLINRGNEQFF

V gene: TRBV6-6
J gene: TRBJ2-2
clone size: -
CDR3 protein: CASSYPPRDTGELFF

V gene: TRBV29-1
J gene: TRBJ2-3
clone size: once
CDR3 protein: CSFQQGLENTDTQYF

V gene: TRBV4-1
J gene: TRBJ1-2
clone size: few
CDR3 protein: CASSPTLQLNYGYTF

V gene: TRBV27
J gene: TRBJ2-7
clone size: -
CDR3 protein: CASSPTLGSYEQYF

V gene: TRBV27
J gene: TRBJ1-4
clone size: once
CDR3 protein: CASSRQGGLTNEKLFF

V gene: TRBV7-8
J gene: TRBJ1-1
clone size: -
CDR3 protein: CASSSRDSNTEAFF

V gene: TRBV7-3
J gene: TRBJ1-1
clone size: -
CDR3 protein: CASSLQGMNTEAFF

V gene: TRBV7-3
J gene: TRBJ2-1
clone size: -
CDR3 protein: CANFSGTGGSEGFF